This TCR beta chain was observed in a study of CD8 T cells in ankylosing spondylitis. Study results and caveats: In ankylosing spondylitis blood, a motif of roughly eight highly homologous TCR beta variants appeared characteristic. Reports say disease-linked clones showed up significantly more in matched ankylosing spondylitis synovial fluid.

Each TCR beta library was made by quantitative 5'-RACE that incorporated molecular barcodes. TCRdb processed the 5' RACE reads anew with MiXCR; each CDR3 protein has one entry. The repertoire holds about 69,000 distinct CDR3 sequences, approximately 5.3% seen once, with 2.2% in the top ten. Worth noting for this clonotype: As yet, its antigen is unknown. A junction end diverges from the germline sequence, so it may reflect a read error.

There are 15 residues in the CDR3. Per the germline V gene, CDR1 is DFQATT and CDR2 is SNEGSKA (reference sequence). Sequencing input: blood, either unsorted or a sorted T cell fraction (not recorded which). This sequence joins TRBV20-1 and TRBJ2-4, with 11 nucleotides matching TRBD1. This TCR derives from a male donor with ankylosing spondylitis or in good health (not recorded which). This CDR3 is CCASPADRGQNIQYF. CDR3 sequence (DNA): TGCTGTGCTAGTCCCGCGGACAGGGGGCAAAACATTCAGTACTTC.